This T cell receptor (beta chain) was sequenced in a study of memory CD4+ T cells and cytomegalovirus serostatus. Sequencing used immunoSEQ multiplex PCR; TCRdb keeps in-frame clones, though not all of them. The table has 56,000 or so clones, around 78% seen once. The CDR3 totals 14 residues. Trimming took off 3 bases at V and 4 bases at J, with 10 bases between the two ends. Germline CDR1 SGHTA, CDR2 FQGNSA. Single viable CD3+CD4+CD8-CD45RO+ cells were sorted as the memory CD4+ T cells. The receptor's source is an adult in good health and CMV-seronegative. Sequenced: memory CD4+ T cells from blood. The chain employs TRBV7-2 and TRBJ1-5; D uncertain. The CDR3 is CASSFSDVNQPQHF. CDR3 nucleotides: TGTGCCAGCAGCTTTTCGGACGTTAATCAGCCCCAGCATTTT.